The entry below describes one T cell receptor beta chain. Its antigen is still unknown. These data come from a study of T cell repertoires in cytomegalovirus infection. Study findings and constraints: Dominating the ex vivo response were TCR beta clonotypes that were CMV-specific and HLA-C-restricted.

From the reads, TCRdb called clonotypes with MiXCR, one entry per CDR3 protein. This repertoire shows approximately 120,000 distinct CDR3 sequences, approximately 28% found once; its top ten account for around 80%. This CDR3 is built from 14 residues. V lost 6 bases to trimming and J lost 7 bases, with 16 bases between them. Looked up from germline, CDR1 is MNHNY and CDR2 is SVGAGI (reference sequence). The TCR originated in a human donor in good health (CMV status not recorded). Some clones in this sample may be carry-over from other donors' samples. Sequenced here: CD8+ T cells from cultured PBMCs, sampled from culture after CMV antigen stimulation. V gene TRBV6-6 combines with J gene TRBJ2-1; D is perhaps TRBD2 (5 bases). Here the CDR3 reads CASRRTPLMNEQFF. CDR3 nucleotides: TGTGCCAGCAGGAGGACTCCTCTTATGAATGAGCAGTTCTTC.